Only one count was recorded for the clone carrying this T cell receptor beta chain. The antigen remains unidentified. Clones were read by immunoSEQ multiplex PCR, and TCRdb kept only the in-frame ones, dropping some. There are about 47,000 clones in the sample; roughly nine tenths occur only once, and 2% to 3% lies in the top ten. This CDR3 spans 15 amino acids. Germline V CDR1 and CDR2: SGHNT, YYREEE (reference sequence). The V and J ends lost 4 bases and 3 bases, in that order; junction bases with no gene match: 7. The record originates from a study of T cells in localized non-small cell lung cancer. Findings and limits, study-wide: The greatest T cell clonality was found in uninvolved adjacent lung (higher than in tumor). With higher T cell density in blood came longer overall survival.

The sequences come from PBMCs, collected before any cancer treatment. The chain recombines TRBV5-4 with TRBJ1-1, with 9 positions matching TRBD1. This receptor was obtained from a man aged 35-69 years with stage II lung adenocarcinoma. DNA for the CDR3: TGTGCCAGCAGCCAGCCACGGGACAGGGACACTGAAGCTTTCTTT. Translation: CASSQPRDRDTEAFF.